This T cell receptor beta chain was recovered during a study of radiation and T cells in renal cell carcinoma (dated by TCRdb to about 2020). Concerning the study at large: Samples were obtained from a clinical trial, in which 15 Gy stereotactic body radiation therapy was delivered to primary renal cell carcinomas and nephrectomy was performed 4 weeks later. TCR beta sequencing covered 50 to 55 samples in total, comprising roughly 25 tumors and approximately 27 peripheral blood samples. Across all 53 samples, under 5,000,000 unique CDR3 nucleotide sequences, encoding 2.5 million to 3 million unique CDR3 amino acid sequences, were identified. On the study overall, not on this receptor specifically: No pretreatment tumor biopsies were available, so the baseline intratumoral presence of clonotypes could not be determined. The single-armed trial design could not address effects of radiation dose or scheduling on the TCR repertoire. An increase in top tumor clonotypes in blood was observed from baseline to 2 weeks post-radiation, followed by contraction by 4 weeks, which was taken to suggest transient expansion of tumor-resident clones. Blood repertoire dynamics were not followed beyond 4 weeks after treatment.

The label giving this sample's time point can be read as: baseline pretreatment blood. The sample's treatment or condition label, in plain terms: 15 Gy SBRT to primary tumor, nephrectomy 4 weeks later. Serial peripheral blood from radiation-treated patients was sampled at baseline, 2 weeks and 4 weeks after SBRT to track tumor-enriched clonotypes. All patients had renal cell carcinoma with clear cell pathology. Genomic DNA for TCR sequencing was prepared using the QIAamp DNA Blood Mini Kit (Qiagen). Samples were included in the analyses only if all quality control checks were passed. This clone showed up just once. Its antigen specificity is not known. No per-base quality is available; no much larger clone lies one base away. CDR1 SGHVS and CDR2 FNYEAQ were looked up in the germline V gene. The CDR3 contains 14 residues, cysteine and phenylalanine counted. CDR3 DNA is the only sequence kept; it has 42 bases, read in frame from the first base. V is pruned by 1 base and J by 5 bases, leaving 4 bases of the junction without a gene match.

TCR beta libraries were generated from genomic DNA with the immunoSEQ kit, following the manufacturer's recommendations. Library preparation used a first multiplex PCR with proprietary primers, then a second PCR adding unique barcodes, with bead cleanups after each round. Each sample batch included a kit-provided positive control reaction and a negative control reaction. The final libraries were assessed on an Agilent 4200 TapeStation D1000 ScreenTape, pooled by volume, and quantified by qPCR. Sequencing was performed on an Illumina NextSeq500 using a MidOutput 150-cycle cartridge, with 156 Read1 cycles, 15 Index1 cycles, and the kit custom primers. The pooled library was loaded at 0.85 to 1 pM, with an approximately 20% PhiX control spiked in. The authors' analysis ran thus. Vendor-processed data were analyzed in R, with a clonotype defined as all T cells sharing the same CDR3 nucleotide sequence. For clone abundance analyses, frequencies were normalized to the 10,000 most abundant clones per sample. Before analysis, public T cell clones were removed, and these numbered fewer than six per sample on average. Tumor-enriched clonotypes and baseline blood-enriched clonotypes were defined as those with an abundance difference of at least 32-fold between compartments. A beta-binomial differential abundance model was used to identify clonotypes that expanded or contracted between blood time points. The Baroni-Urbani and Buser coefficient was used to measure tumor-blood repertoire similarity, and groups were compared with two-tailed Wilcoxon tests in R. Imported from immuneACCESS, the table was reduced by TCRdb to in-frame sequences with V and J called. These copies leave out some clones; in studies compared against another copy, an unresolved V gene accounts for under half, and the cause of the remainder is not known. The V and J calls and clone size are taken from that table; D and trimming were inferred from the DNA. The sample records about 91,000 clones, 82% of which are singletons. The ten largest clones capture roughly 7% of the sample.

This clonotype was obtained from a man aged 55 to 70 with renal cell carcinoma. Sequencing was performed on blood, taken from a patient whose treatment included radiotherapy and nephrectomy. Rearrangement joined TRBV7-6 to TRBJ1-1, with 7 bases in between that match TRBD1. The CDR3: CASSLGGGGTEAFF. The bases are TGTGCCAGCAGCTTAGGAGGGGGCGGGACTGAAGCTTTCTTT.